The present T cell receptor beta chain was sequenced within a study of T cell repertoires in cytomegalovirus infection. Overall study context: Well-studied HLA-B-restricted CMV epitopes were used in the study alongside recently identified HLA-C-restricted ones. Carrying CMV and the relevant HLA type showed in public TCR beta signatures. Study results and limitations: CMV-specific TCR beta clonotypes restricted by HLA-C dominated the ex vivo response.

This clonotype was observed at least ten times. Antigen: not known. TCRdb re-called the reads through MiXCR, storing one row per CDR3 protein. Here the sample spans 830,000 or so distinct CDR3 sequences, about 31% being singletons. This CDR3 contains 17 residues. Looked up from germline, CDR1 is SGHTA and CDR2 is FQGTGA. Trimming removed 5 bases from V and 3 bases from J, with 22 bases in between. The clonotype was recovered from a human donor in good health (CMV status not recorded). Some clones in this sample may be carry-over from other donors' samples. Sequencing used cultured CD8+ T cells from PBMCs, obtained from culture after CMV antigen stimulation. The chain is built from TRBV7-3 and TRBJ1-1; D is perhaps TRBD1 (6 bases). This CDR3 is CASSPSPETGAHTEAFF. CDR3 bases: TGTGCCAGCAGCCCATCCCCGGAGACGGGGGCACACACTGAAGCTTTCTTT. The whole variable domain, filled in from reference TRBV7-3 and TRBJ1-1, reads GAGVSQTPSNKVTEKGKYVELRCDPISGHTALYWYRQSLGQGPEFLIYFQGTGAADDSGLPNDRFFAVRPEGSVSTLKIQRTERGDSAVYLCASSPSPETGAHTEAFFGQGTRLTVV.